What follows are 8 T cell receptor beta chains derived from one specimen sequenced in a study of cytomegalovirus exposure and HLA in healthy donors (TCRdb year 2017). The method was the immunoSEQ multiplex PCR assay. A mixture of 60 forward primers for TCR Vbeta segments and 13 reverse primers for TCR Jbeta segments was used in the multiplex PCR. TCRdb holds this immuneACCESS table with in-frame rearrangements only. Some clones are missing; in checked studies, unresolved V genes explain under half, and the rest has no known cause. This sample gives about 180,000 clones in total; about 80% of them show up just once. In total, the top ten clones hold approximately 6% of the sample. Sequences were obtained from PBMCs. The source is a man aged 35-49 years in good health and CMV-seropositive.

Here the CDR3 reads CASSETSGASYEQYF. CDR3 bases: TGTGCCAGCAGTGAAACTAGCGGGGCTTCCTACGAGCAGTACTTC. The chain carries TRBV6-1 and TRBJ2-5, with 10 bases lining up with TRBD2. The end of the DNA fits TRBJ2-7 better, so the J call may be wrong. The CDR3 runs to 15 residues. From germline, CDR1 is MNHNS and CDR2 SASEGT.

This chain uses TRBV18 with TRBJ2-1, with 13 bases matching TRBD2. Trimming at V came to 7 bases and at J to 5 bases, leaving 5 bases not matched to a gene. This CDR3 has 15 amino acids. Germline-derived CDR1 and CDR2 are KGHSH and LQKENI. CDR3 DNA sequence: TGTGCCAGCTTGACTAGCGGGAGGACAAACAATGAGCAGTTCTTC. It translates to CASLTSGRTNNEQFF.

The V call is TRBV28, the J call TRBJ1-5; D not certain. Germline assignment: CDR1 MDHEN and CDR2 SYDVKM. Trimming took off 4 bases at V and 5 bases at J, with 12 bases between the two ends. The length of the CDR3 is 14 residues. The CDR3 protein is CASSSRYVYQPQHF. Written as DNA, the CDR3 is TGTGCCAGCAGTTCCCGGTATGTTTATCAGCCCCAGCATTTT.

The chain combines TRBV14 with TRBJ2-3; 7 bases match TRBD1. CDR3 length: 17 residues. The V gene end was trimmed by 0 bases and the J gene end by 3 bases; junction bases not matched to a gene: 9. CDR1 is SGHDN and CDR2 is FVKESK in the germline V gene. The CDR3: CASSQDSAGGMTDTQYF. In DNA, the CDR3 is TGTGCCAGCAGCCAAGATTCGGCAGGGGGTATGACAGATACGCAGTATTTT.

The sample holds a few counts of this clone. J is TRBJ2-1 and V is TRBV5-5, with TRBD2 identical over 13 bases. The V gene's germline CDR1 is SGHKS and CDR2 YYEKEE (reference sequence). The CDR3 spans 13 residues. The ends lost 5 bases at V and 15 bases at J; junction bases unmatched: 8. DNA for the CDR3: TGTGCCAGCAGACGGACTAGCGGGAGCTGGTTGTTCTTC. Protein product: CASRRTSGSWLFF.

The genes are TRBV7-3 and TRBJ2-3, with D unclear. Germline V CDR1 and CDR2: SGHTA, FQGTGA. V lost 5 bases and J 2 bases, leaving 8 bases between the germline ends. There are 13 residues in the CDR3. CDR3 protein: CASSKQITDTQYF. CDR3 coding DNA: TGTGCCAGCAGCAAACAGATCACAGATACGCAGTATTTT.

There are a few counts of this clone. The same CDR3 is also encoded by other DNA sequences in this sample. This chain links TRBV6-5 with TRBJ2-7; D is perhaps TRBD1 (6 bases). Germline CDR1 reads MNHEY; CDR2 reads SVGAGI. CDR3 length: 14 amino acids. V lost 8 bases, J lost 1 base, and 15 bases lay in between. In DNA form, the CDR3 reads TGTGCCAGCCGCAGAGACAGGTCGTCCTACGAGCAGTACTTC. Its protein product is CASRRDRSSYEQYF.

This chain uses TRBV27 with TRBJ1-2; 8 bases map to TRBD1. V lost 2 bases, J lost 6 bases, and 8 bases stayed unmatched. Per the germline V gene, CDR1 is MNHEY and CDR2 is SMNVEV (reference sequence). The length of the CDR3 is 15 residues. The CDR3 loop reads CASSLVQGASDGYTF. The CDR3 DNA follows: TGTGCCAGCAGTTTAGTGCAGGGGGCCTCGGATGGCTACACCTTC.